This T cell receptor beta chain comes out of a study of OX40 agonist ivuxolimab in advanced cancers. Study background: Dose-escalation patients' cancers were hepatocellular carcinoma, melanoma, renal cell or head and neck cancer. Partial responses were observed in three patients, of whom one had hepatocellular carcinoma and two had cutaneous melanoma.

Some clones are missing from TCRdb's copy, which holds only in-frame ones; the method was immunoSEQ multiplex PCR. This table holds around 45,000 clones, 88% found once. Germline V lookup: CDR1 MNHNY, CDR2 SVGAGI (reference sequence). V lost 5 bases to trimming and J lost 1 base, with 18 bases between them. The length of the CDR3 is 16 residues. Sequenced here: CD4+ or CD8+ T cells sorted from blood, sampled in a trial of the OX40 agonist ivuxolimab. The sequence came from an adult with an advanced solid tumor such as melanoma, head and neck, liver or kidney cancer. The chain employs TRBV6-6 and TRBJ2-7, with a tentative D call TRBD2 (5 bases). The CDR3 DNA sequence: TGTGCCAGCAGTAACCCGAAGAGCGGCGCGTCCTACGAGCAGTACTTC. Translated: CASSNPKSGASYEQYF.